This TCR beta chain was recovered during a study of T cell responses to AZD1222 COVID-19 vaccine. The CDR3 spans 16 residues. Looked up from germline, CDR1 is MNHNS and CDR2 is SASEGT. The V end was cut by 4 bases, the J end by 0 bases, with 10 bases between. The table came from immunoSEQ multiplex PCR; TCRdb's copy has only in-frame clones and leaves some out. The table includes approximately 150,000 clones, approximately 93% detected once. Here the sequenced sample was peripheral blood, taken on day 0 of AZD1222 vaccination. The V call is TRBV6-1, the J call TRBJ1-6; no clear D. The TCR originated in an adult in good health. CDR3 sequence: CASSVAVSSYNSPLHF. The CDR3 nucleotides read TGTGCCAGCAGTGTGGCCGTCAGCTCCTATAATTCACCCCTCCACTTT.